This T cell receptor beta chain was sequenced during a study of CD8+ T cells in alopecia areata (dated by TCRdb to 2016 to 2019). Looking at the study overall: Treated patients were enrolled in an open-label pilot trial of oral tofacitinib, 5 to 10 mg twice daily, for moderate-to-severe alopecia areata. Patients stayed on tofacitinib for 6 to 18 months and then had 6 months of follow-up off drug so that delayed response and recurrence could be assessed. High-throughput TCRbeta sequencing was used to examine T cell clonal expansion in alopecia areata in both the C3H/HeJ mouse model and human patients. In humans, TCRbeta sequencing was performed on scalp tissue and on sorted CD4+ and CD8+ peripheral blood T cells from healthy controls and from patients with patchy or totalis/universalis alopecia areata. Biopsies were taken from tofacitinib-treated patients at baseline and again at 4 and 24 weeks into treatment, and several of those patients also had a later scalp biopsy. Scalp clonality was compared among normal scalp (n=4), patchy alopecia areata scalp (n=8), and alopecia totalis/universalis scalp (n=8). RNA was obtained with the PAXgene miRNA kit for fixed scalp, the miRNeasy kit for PBMCs, and the RNeasy kit for mouse skin. Amplification of TCRbeta CDR3 regions was done by immunoSEQ multiplex PCR using 35 Vbeta forward primers and 13 Jbeta reverse primers.

Library preparation was by the immunoSEQ multiplex PCR assay. To provide template for TCR sequencing, every sample had RNA extracted and reverse transcribed into cDNA. First-strand cDNA was synthesized using SuperScript III with a 2:1 mix of oligo-dT and random hexamers. Amplification bias was assessed with a synthetic immune receptor repertoire, and residual bias was removed computationally. Per the source publication's procedure: After raw reads were preprocessed to remove errors, the CDR3 was defined following IMGT conventions as running from the conserved cysteine to phenylalanine. Clonality was calculated as 1 minus Shannon entropy normalized by log2 of the number of productive unique TCRs. Whether scalp clones were CD4 or CD8 was inferred by matching scalp TCRbeta sequences against CD4 and CD8 repertoires sorted from blood. In TCRdb, the immuneACCESS table is reduced to in-frame sequences with V and J assigned. These tables do not hold every clone; where another copy was compared, an unresolved V gene accounts for under half, and the others remain unexplained. V and J calls and clone size are copied from that table; D and trimming were computed from the DNA. This sample is represented by more than 200,000 clones; under 70% of them were singletons. About 1.3% of the sample lies in the top ten.

What the research found in general, with its limitations: Lesional scalp, especially in alopecia totalis/universalis, showed higher clonality and more expanded CD8+ clones than normal scalp, suggesting antigenic drive. Unlike mouse skin, where gammadelta T cells dominate, normal human skin contains resident alphabeta T cells that get sequenced too, which complicates analysis of the scalp TCR repertoire. Compared with mice, TCR sequences shared between patients were less clear, possibly partly because of HLA diversity across the patient population.

CDR1 LNHNV and CDR2 YYDKDF are derived from the germline V gene (reference sequence). V drops 1 base and J drops 8 bases, leaving 12 bases in between. The CDR3, from cysteine to phenylalanine, totals 14 residues. The DNA shown is the 42-base CDR3, in frame from base 1. Notes on this clone: Its binding antigen is unknown. The record has no base qualities; no much larger clone is one base away.

This sample's time point label indicates: baseline before oral tofacitinib. Peripheral blood and lesional scalp punch biopsies were obtained from patients with alopecia areata. PBMCs were isolated by density centrifugation and stained for CD3, CD4 and CD8, and CD4+ and CD8+ T cells were sorted on a FACSAria. This TCR was recovered from a human donor with alopecia areata. The sample in question was CD4+ T cells sorted from blood, obtained at week 0. Here the chain combines TRBV15 and TRBJ2-1; confidence is insufficient to name the D gene. For the CDR3, the sequence is CATSRVADLDEQFF. Read as DNA, the sequence is TGTGCCACCAGCAGAGTGGCTGACCTTGATGAGCAGTTCTTC.